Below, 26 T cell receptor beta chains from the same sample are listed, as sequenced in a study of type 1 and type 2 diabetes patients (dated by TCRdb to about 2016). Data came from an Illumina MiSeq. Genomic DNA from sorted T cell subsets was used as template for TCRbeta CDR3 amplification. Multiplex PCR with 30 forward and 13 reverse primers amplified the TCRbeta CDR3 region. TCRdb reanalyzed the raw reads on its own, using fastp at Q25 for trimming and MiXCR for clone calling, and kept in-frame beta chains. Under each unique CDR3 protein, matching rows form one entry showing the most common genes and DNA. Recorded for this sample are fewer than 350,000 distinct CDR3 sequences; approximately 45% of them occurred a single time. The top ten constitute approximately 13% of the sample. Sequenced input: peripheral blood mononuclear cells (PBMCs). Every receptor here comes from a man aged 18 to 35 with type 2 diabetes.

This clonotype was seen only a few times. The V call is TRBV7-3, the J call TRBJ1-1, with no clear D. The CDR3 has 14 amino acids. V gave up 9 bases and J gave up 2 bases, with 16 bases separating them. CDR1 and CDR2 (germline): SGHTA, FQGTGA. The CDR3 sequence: CASSIPHINTEAFF. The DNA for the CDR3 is TGTGCCAGTAGTATCCCACACATCAACACTGAAGCTTTCTTT.

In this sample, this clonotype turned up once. This CDR3 reads CASSLPPGHTSSGANVLTF. CDR3 DNA: TGTGCCAGCAGCCTCCCCCCGGGACACACAAGCTCTGGGGCCAACGTCCTGACTTTC. The genes are TRBV6-6 and TRBJ2-6; maybe TRBD1 (6 bases). V was pared by 6 bases and J by 0 bases, with 21 bases between. There are 19 residues in the CDR3. Looked up from germline, CDR1 is MNHNY and CDR2 is SVGAGI (reference sequence).

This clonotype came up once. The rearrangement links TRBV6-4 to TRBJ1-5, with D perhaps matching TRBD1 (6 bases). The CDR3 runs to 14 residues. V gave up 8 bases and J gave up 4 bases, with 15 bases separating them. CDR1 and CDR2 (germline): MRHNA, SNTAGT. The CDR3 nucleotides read TGTGCCAGCTTTGGGGGGCCGGGGAATCAGCCCCAGCATTTT. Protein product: CASFGGPGNQPQHF.

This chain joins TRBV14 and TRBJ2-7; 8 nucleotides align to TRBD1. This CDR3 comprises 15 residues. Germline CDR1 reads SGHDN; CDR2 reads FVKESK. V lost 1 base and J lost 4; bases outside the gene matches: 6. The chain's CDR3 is CASSQGWTGRYEQYF. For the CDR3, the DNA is TGTGCCAGCAGCCAAGGCTGGACAGGGAGATACGAGCAGTACTTC.

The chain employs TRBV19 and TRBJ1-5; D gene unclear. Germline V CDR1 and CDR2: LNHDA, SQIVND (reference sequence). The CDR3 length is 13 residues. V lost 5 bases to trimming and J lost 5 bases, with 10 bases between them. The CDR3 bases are TGTGCCAGTAGTTCCGTGTTGGATCAGCCCCAGCATTTT. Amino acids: CASSSVLDQPQHF.

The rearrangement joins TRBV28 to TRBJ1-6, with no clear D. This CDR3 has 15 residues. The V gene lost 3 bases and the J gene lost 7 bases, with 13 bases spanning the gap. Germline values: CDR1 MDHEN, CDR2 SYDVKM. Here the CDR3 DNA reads TGTGCCAGCAGTTTTACTGACGGGTGGAATTCACCCCTCCACTTT. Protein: CASSFTDGWNSPLHF.

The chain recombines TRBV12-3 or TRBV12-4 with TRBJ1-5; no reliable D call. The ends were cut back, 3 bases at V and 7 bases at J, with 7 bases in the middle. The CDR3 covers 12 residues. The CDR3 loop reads CASSFKFQPQHF. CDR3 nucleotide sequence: TGTGCCAGCAGTTTCAAGTTCCAGCCCCAGCATTTT.

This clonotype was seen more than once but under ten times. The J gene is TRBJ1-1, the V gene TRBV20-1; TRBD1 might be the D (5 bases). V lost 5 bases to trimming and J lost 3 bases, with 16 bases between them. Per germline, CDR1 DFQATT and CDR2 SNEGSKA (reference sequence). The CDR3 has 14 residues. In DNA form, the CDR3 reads TGCAGTGCTCTCGCCAGGGTTGCGGACACTGAAGCTTTCTTT. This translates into CSALARVADTEAFF.

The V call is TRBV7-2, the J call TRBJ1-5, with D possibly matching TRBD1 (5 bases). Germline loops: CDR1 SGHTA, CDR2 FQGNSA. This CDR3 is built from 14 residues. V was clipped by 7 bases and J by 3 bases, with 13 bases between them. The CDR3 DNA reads TGTGCCAGCAACATTGGGGGGTACAATCAGCCCCAGCATTTT. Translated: CASNIGGYNQPQHF.

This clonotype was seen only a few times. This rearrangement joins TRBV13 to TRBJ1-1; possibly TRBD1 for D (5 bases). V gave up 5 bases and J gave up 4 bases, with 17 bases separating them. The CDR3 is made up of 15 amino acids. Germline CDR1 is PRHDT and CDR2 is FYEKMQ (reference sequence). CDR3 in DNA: TGTGCCAGCAGCCCGGAGGGGCAGCCCGGCACTGAAGCTTTCTTT. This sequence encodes CASSPEGQPGTEAFF. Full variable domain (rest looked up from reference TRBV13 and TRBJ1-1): AAGVIQSPRHLIKEKRETATLKCYPIPRHDTVYWYQQGPGQDPQFLISFYEKMQSDKGSIPDRFSAQQFSDYHSELNMSSLELGDSALYFCASSPEGQPGTEAFFGQGTRLTVV.

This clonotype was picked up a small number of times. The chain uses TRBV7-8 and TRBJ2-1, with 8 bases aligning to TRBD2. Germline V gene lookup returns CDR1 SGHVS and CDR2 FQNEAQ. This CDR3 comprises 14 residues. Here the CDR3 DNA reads TGTGCTTCGCGGGGGGATAACTCCTACAATGAGCAGTTCTTC. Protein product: CASRGDNSYNEQFF.

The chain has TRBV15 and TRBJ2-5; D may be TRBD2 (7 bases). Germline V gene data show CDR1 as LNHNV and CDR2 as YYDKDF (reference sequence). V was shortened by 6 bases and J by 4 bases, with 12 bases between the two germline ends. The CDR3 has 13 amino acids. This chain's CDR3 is CATRGGGSETQYF. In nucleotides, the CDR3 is TGTGCCACCAGAGGGGGGGGCTCAGAGACCCAGTACTTC.

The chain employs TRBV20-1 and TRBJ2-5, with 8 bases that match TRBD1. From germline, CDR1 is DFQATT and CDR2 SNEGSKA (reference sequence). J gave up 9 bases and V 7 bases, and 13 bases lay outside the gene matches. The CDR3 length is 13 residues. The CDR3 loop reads CSVPRTGSMAQYF. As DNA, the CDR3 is TGCAGTGTTCCTAGGACAGGGTCCATGGCCCAGTACTTC.

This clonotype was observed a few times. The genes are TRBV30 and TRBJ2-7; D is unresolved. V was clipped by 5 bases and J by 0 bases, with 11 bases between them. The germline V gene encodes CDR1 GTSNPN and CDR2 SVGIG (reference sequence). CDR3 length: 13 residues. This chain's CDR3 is CAWGPGNSYEQYF. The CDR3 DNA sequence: TGTGCCTGGGGTCCTGGAAACTCCTACGAGCAGTACTTC.

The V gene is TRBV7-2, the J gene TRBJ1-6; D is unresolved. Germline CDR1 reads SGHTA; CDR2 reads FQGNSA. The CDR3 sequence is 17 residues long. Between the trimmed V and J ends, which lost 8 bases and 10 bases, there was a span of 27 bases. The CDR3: CASQASFFRDLRSPLHF. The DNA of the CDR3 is TGTGCCAGCCAAGCTTCTTTTTTTAGGGATCTTCGGTCACCCCTCCACTTT.

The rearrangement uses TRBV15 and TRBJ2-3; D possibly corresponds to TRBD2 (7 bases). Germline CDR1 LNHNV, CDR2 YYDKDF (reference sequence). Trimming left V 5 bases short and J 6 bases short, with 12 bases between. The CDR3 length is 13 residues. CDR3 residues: CATSGGGLDTQYF. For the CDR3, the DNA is TGTGCCACCAGCGGGGGGGGCTTGGATACGCAGTATTTT.

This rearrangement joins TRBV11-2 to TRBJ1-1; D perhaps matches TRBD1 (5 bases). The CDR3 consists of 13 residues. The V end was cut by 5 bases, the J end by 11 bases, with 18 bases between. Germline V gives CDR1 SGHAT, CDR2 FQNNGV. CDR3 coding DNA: TGTGCCAGCAGCCGTAACCTGGGGGTCGCGGCTTTCTTT. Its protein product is CASSRNLGVAAFF.

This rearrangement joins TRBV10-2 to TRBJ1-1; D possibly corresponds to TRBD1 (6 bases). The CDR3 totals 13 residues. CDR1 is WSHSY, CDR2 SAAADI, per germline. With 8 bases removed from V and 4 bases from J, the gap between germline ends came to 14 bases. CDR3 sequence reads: CASEGVGSTEAFF. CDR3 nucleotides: TGCGCCAGCGAGGGGGTCGGGAGCACTGAAGCTTTCTTT.

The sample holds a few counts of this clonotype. The CDR3 nucleotides read TGTGCCAGTAGTATAACAGGACGCTCCTACGAGCAGTACTTC. Amino acid sequence: CASSITGRSYEQYF. The chain joins TRBV19 to TRBJ2-7; maybe TRBD1 (5 bases). CDR1 LNHDA and CDR2 SQIVND come from the germline V gene (reference sequence). The ends were cut back, 2 bases at V and 0 bases at J, with 8 bases in the middle. The CDR3 is 14 amino acids.

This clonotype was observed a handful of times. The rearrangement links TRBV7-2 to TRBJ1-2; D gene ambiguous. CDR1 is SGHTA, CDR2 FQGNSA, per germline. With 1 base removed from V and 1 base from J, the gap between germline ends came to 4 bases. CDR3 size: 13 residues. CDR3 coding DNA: TGTGCCAGCAGCTTAGAACTTAACTATGGCTACACCTTC. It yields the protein CASSLELNYGYTF.

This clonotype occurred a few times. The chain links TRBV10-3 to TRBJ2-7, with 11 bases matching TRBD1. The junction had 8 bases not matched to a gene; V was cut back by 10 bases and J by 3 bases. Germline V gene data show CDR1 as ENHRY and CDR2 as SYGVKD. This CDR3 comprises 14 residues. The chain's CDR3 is CATSEGTGGYEQYF. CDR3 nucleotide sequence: TGTGCCACCTCTGAGGGGACAGGGGGCTACGAGCAGTACTTC.

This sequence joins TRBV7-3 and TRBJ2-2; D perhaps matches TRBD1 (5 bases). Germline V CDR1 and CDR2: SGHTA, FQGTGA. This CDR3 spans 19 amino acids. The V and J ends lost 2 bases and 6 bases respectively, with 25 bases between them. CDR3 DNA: TGTGCCAGCAGCTTATATCCGGCAGGGATCGCGCCGATGGCCGGGGAGCTGTTTTTT. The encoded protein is CASSLYPAGIAPMAGELFF.

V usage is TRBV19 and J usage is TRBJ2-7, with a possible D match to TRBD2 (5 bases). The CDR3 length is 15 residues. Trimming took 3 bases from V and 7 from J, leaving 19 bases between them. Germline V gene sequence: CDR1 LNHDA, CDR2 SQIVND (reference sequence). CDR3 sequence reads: CASSIRLAPAWEQYF. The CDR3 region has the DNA TGTGCCAGTAGTATTAGGCTAGCTCCGGCGTGGGAGCAGTACTTC.

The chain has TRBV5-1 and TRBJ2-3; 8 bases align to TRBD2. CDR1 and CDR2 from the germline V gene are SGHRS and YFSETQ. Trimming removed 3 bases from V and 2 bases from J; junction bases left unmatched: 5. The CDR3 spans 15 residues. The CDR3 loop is CASSSRGAPTDTQYF. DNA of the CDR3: TGCGCCAGCAGCTCGCGGGGGGCGCCCACAGATACGCAGTATTTT.

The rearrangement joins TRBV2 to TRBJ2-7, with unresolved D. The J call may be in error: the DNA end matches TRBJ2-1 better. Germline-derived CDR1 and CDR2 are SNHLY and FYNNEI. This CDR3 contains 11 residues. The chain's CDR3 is CASSAISEQFF. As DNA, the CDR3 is TGTGCCAGCAGTGCAATCAGTGAGCAGTTCTTC.

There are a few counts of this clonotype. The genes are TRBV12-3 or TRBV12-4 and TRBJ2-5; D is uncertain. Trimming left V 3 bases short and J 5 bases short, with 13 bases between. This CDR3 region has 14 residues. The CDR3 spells CASSLMTVSETQYF. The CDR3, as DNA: TGTGCCAGCAGTTTGATGACGGTATCGGAGACCCAGTACTTC.